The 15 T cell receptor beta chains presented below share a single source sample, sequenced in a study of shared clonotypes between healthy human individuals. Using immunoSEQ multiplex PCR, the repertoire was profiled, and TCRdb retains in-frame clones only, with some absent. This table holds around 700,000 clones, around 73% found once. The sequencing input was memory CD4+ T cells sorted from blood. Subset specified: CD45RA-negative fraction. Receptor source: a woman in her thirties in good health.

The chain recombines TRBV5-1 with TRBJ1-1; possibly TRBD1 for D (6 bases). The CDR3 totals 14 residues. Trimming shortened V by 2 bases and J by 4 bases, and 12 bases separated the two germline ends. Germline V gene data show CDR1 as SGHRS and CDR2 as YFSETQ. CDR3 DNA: TGCGCCAGCAGCTTCGGGGGCGAGGGCACTGAAGCTTTCTTT. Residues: CASSFGGEGTEAFF.

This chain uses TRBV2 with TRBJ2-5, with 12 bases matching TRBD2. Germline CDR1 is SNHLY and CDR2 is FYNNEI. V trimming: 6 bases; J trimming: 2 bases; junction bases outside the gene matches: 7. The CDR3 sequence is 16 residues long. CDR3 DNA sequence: TGTGCCAGCAGGGGCAGACTAGCGGGGGTTCAAGAGACCCAGTACTTC. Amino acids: CASRGRLAGVQETQYF.

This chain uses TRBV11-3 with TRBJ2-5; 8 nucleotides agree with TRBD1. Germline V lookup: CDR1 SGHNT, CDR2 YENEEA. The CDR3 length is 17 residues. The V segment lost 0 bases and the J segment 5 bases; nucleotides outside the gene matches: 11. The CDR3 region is CASSLEMVGQGRETQYF. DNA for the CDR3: TGTGCCAGCAGCTTAGAAATGGTAGGACAGGGAAGGGAGACCCAGTACTTC.

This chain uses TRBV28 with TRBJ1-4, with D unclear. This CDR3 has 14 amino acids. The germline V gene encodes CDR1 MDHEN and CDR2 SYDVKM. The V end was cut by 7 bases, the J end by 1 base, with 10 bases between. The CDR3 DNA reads TGTGCCAGCATCCTTAGTGGAACTAATGAAAAACTGTTTTTT. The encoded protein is CASILSGTNEKLFF.

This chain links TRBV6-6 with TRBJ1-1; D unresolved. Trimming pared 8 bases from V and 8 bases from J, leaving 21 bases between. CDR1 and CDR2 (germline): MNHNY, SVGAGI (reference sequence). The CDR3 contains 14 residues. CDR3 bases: TGTGCCAGCGGATTATCGGGCAAACAAGCAGAAGCTTTCTTT. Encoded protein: CASGLSGKQAEAFF.

The CDR3 DNA is TGTGCCAGCAGCGTAGCCGGCGGATCGAGCCACTCAAATAGCGGGAGATACCTCACCGGGGAGCTGTTTTTT. Translated, it gives CASSVAGGSSHSNSGRYLTGELFF. The chain couples TRBV9 to TRBJ2-2; TRBD2 matches at 9 bases. This CDR3 contains 24 residues. J lost 4 bases, V lost 0 bases, and 28 bases had no gene match. From germline, CDR1 is SGDLS and CDR2 YYNGEE. Full variable domain (outside the CDR3, taken from reference TRBV9 and TRBJ2-2): DSGVTQTPKHLITATGQRVTLRCSPRSGDLSVYWYQQSLDQGLQFLIQYYNGEERAKGNILERFSAQQFPDLHSELNLSSLELGDSALYFCASSVAGGSSHSNSGRYLTGELFFGEGSRLTVL.

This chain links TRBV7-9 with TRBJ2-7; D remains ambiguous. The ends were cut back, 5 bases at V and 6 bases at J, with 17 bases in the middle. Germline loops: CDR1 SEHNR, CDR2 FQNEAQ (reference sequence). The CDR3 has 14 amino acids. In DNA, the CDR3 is TGTGCCAGCAGCCCCGGTCGGAGTTCGGCCGAGCAGTACTTC. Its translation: CASSPGRSSAEQYF.

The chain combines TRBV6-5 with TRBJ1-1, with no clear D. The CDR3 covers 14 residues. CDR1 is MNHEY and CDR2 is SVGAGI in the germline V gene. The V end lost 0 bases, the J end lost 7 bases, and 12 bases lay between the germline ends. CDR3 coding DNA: TGTGCCAGCAGTTACTCGAACTCCGGAATTGAAGCTTTCTTT. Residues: CASSYSNSGIEAFF.

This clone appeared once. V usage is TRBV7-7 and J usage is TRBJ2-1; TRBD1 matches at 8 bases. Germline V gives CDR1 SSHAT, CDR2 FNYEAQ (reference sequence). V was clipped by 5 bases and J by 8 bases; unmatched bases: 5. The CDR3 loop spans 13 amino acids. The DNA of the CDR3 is TGTGCCAGCAGCCGAGGACAGGGCTATGAGCAGTTCTTC. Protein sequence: CASSRGQGYEQFF. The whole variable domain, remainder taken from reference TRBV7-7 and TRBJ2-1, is GAGVSQSPRYKVTKRGQDVTLRCDPISSHATLYWYQQALGQGPEFLTYFNYEAQPDKSGLPSDRFSAERPEGSISTLTIQRTEQRDSAMYRCASSRGQGYEQFFGPGTRLTVL.

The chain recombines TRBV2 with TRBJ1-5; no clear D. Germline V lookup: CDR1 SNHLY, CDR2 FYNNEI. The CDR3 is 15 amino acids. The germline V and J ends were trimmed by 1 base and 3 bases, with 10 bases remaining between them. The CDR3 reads CASSEGYGYNQPQHF. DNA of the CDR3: TGTGCCAGCAGTGAAGGGTACGGTTACAATCAGCCCCAGCATTTT.

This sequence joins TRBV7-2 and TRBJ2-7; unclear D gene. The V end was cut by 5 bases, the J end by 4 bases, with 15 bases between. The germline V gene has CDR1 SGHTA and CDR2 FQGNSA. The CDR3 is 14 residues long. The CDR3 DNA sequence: TGTGCCAGCAGCAAACCAACCGTCTCTTACGAGCAGTACTTC. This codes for CASSKPTVSYEQYF.

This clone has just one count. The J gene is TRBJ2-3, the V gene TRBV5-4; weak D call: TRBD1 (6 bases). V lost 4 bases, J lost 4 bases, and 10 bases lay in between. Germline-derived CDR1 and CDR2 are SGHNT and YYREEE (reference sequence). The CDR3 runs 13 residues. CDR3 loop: CASSPRGPDTQYF. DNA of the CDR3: TGTGCCAGCAGCCCCAGGGGTCCAGATACGCAGTATTTT.

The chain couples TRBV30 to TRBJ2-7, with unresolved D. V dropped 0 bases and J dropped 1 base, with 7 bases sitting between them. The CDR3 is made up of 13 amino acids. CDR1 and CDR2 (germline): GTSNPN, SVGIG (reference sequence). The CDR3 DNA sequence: TGTGCCTGGAGTGTAAAGGTTTCCTACGAGCAGTACTTC. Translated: CAWSVKVSYEQYF.

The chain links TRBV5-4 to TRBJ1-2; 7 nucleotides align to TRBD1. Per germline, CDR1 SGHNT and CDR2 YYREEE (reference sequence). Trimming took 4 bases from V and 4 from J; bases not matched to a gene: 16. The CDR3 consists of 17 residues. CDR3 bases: TGTGCCAGCAGCCCGACAGGGAAAGGGGGCATTAGCTATGGCTACACCTTC. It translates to CASSPTGKGGISYGYTF.

CDR3 sequence: CASSPTDRIGEKLFF. CDR3 nucleotide sequence: TGTGCCAGCAGCCCGACCGACAGGATCGGAGAAAAACTGTTTTTT. The chain has TRBV27 and TRBJ1-4; D is perhaps TRBD1 (6 bases). V was shortened by 6 bases and J by 8 bases, with 19 bases between the two germline ends. The CDR3 is 15 amino acids. Germline lookup yields CDR1 MNHEY and CDR2 SMNVEV (reference sequence).